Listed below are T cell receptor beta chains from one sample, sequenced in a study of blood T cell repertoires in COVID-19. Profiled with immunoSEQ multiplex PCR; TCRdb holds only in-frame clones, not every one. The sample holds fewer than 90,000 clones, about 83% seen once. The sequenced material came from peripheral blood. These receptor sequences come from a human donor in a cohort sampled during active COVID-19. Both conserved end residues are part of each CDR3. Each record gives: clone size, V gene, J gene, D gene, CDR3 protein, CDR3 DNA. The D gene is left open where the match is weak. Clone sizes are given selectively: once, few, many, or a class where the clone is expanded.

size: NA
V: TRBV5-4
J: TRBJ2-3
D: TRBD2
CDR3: CASSLANLAGGPTDTQYF
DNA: TGTGCCAGCAGCTTGGCTAATCTGGCGGGAGGGCCCACAGATACGCAGTATTTT

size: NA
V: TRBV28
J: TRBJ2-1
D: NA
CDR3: CASSFGGFSSYNEQFF
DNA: TGTGCCAGCAGTTTTGGGGGCTTCAGCTCCTACAATGAGCAGTTCTTC

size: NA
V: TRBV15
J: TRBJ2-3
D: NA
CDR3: CATSRIKRTFRTDTQYF
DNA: TGTGCCACCAGCAGGATAAAACGGACTTTTCGCACAGATACGCAGTATTTT

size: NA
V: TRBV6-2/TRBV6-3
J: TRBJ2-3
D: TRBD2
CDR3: CASSYSLAGGRDTQYF
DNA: TGTGCCAGCAGTTACTCCTTAGCGGGAGGCAGAGATACGCAGTATTTT

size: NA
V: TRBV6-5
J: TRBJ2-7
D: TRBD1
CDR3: CASRDQRQGRYEQYF
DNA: TGTGCCAGCAGAGACCAACGACAGGGGCGCTACGAGCAGTACTTC

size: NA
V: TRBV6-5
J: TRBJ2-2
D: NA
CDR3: CASGPNTGELFF
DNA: TGTGCCAGCGGGCCGAACACCGGGGAGCTGTTTTTT

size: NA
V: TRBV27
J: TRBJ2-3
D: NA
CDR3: CASSLSLRGARHF
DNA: TGTGCCAGCAGTTTATCGTTGAGAGGAGCGAGGCATTTT

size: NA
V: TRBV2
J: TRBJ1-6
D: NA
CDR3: CASSPRTASSYNSPLHF
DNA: TGTGCCAGCAGTCCCCGGACAGCGAGCTCCTATAATTCACCCCTCCACTTT

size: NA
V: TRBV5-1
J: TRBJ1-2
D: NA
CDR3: CASSLGLRGGDGYTF
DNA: TGCGCCAGCAGCTTGGGGTTGCGGGGCGGAGATGGCTACACCTTC

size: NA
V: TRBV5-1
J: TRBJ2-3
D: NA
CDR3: CASTLGGARGTDTQYF
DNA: TGCGCCAGCACCTTAGGAGGGGCGAGAGGCACAGATACGCAGTATTTT

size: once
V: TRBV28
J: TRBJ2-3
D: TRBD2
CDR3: CASSGLAGKQGGTDTQYF
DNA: TGTGCCAGCAGCGGACTAGCGGGAAAACAGGGGGGCACAGATACGCAGTATTTT

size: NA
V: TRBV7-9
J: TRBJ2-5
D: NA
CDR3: CASSLAQGSQYF
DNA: TGTGCCAGCAGCTTAGCTCAGGGCTCCCAGTACTTC

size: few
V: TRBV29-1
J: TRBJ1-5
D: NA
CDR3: CSVANNQAGHQHF
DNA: TGCAGCGTTGCCAACAACCAGGCTGGTCACCAGCATTTT

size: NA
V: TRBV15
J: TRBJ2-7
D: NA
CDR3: CATSRGPRGEYEQYF
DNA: TGTGCCACCAGCAGAGGCCCCAGAGGCGAGTACGAGCAGTACTTC

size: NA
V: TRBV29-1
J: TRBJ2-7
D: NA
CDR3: CSVERRGGTGKGYEQYF
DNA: TGCAGCGTTGAGCGGAGAGGAGGAACCGGTAAGGGCTACGAGCAGTACTTC

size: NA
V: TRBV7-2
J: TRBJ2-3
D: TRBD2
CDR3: CASSLDRPLAGGQEDTQYF
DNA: TGTGCCAGCAGCTTAGACCGCCCGCTGGCGGGAGGGCAGGAAGATACGCAGTATTTT

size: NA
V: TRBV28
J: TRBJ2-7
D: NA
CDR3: CATSRGFTTGEQYF
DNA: TGTGCCACTTCCAGGGGATTTACTACTGGCGAGCAGTACTTC

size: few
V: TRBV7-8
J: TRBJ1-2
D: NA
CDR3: CASSSLGRGGIGYTF
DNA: TGTGCCAGCAGCTCCCTCGGGCGGGGGGGTATTGGCTACACCTTC

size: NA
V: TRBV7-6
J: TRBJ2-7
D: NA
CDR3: CASSLGHTYEQYF
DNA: TGTGCCAGCAGCTTAGGGCATACCTACGAGCAGTACTTC

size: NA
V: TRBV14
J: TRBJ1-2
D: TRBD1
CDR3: CASSQGNRGYGYTF
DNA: TGTGCCAGCAGCCAAGGGAACAGGGGCTATGGCTACACCTTC

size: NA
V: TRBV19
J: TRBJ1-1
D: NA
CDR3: CASSIQVQGEAFF
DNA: TGTGCCAGTAGTATACAGGTCCAGGGAGAAGCTTTCTTT

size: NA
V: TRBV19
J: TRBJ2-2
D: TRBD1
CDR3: CASSPQGFIGELFF
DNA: TGTGCCAGTAGTCCACAGGGGTTTATCGGGGAGCTGTTTTTT

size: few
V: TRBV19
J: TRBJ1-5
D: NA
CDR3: CASSSYPRVGQPQHF
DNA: TGTGCCAGTAGTTCCTACCCACGGGTTGGACAGCCCCAGCATTTT

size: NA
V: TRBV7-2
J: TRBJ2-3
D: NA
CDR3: CASSLVGGYTDTQYF
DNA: TGTGCCAGCAGCTTAGTCGGCGGGTACACAGATACGCAGTATTTT

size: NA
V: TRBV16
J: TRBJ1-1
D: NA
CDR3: CASSPIGGAGTEAFF
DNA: TGTGCCAGCAGCCCAATCGGGGGAGCGGGCACTGAAGCTTTCTTT

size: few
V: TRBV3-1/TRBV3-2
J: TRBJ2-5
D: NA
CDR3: CASSQEEHQETQYF
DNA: TGTGCCAGCAGCCAAGAAGAACATCAAGAGACCCAGTACTTC

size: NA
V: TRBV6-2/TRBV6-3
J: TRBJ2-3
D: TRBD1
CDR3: CASSYPDRAVDTQYF
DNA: TGTGCCAGCAGTTACCCTGACAGGGCGGTAGATACGCAGTATTTT

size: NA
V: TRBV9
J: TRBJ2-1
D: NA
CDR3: CASSVAGGATEQFF
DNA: TGTGCCAGCAGCGTAGCTGGAGGGGCGACTGAGCAGTTCTTC

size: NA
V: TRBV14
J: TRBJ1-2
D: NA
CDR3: CASSQVAGANYGYTF
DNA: TGTGCCAGCAGCCAAGTGGCAGGCGCTAACTATGGCTACACCTTC

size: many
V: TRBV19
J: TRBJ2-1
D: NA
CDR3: CASSTRSHEQFF
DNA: TGTGCCAGTAGTACTAGATCCCATGAGCAGTTCTTC